These T cell receptor beta chains were read from a single sample in a study of T-cell reconstitution after alpha-beta-depleted transplantation in children. MiXCR, run by TCRdb on the PCR reads, gives a single entry per CDR3 protein. The table lists 440,000 or so distinct CDR3 sequences, approximately 42% of them singletons. This sample comprised PBMCs, obtained before TCRalphabeta/CD19-depleted stem cell transplant. The receptors were gathered from a girl aged 2-10 years with aplastic anemia, due to receive a stem cell transplant. CDR3s include the opening cysteine and the closing phenylalanine or tryptophan. D genes are given only for firm matches. Expanded clones are given a class, and other clones once, few, many or no size at all.

v_gene	len	d_gene	j_gene	abundance	CDR3aa	CDR3nt
TRBV12-3/TRBV12-4	15	TRBD1	TRBJ2-3	NA	CASGQGAVSTDTQYF	TGTGCCAGCGGACAGGGGGCGGTGAGCACAGATACGCAGTATTTT
TRBV7-9	14	NA	TRBJ2-7	NA	CASSLGSTSYEQYF	TGTGCCAGCAGCTTAGGTTCGACTAGCTACGAGCAGTACTTC
TRBV11-2	15	TRBD1	TRBJ2-3	once	CASSSGTGVADTQYF	TGTGCCAGCAGCTCCGGGACAGGGGTAGCAGATACGCAGTATTTT
TRBV20-1	14	TRBD1	TRBJ1-4	NA	CSAPQPGGRKTLFF	TGCAGTGCCCCCCAGCCAGGGGGGCGAAAAACCCTGTTTTTT
TRBV28	15	NA	TRBJ1-3	few	CASSSRVGSGNTIYF	TGTGCCAGCAGTTCCCGGGTAGGATCTGGAAACACCATATATTTT
TRBV20-1	13	NA	TRBJ1-2	many	CSARDRGAVRYTF	TGCAGTGCTAGAGATCGCGGGGCCGTCCGCTACACCTTC
TRBV7-2	17	NA	TRBJ2-1	NA	CASSSQTPIDLYNEQFF	TGTGCCAGCAGCTCCCAGACCCCGATCGACCTTTACAATGAGCAGTTCTTC
TRBV20-1	15	NA	TRBJ1-6	few	CSALDGGGYNSPLHF	TGCAGTGCCCTAGACGGTGGGGGCTATAATTCACCCCTCCACTTT
TRBV6-1	16	TRBD2	TRBJ2-2	few	CASSDGTSGNTGELFF	TGTGCCAGCAGTGACGGGACTAGCGGGAACACCGGGGAGCTGTTTTTT
TRBV7-9	14	NA	TRBJ1-1	few	CASSQRPENTEAFF	TGTGCCAGCAGCCAAAGACCCGAGAACACTGAAGCTTTCTTT
TRBV20-1	15	NA	TRBJ2-3	NA	CSARDQRETFDTQYF	TGCAGTGCTAGAGATCAACGGGAAACCTTCGATACGCAGTATTTT
TRBV7-9	15	TRBD1	TRBJ1-4	NA	CASSPTGGRGEKLFF	TGTGCCAGCAGCCCTACAGGGGGCCGGGGTGAAAAACTGTTTTTT
TRBV6-2/TRBV6-3	15	TRBD2	TRBJ2-1	NA	CASSYGAGGLNEQFF	TGTGCCAGCAGTTACGGAGCGGGAGGGCTGAATGAGCAGTTCTTC
TRBV27	15	NA	TRBJ2-7	NA	CASSFISGDLGEQYF	TGTGCCAGCAGTTTCATATCTGGGGATTTAGGGGAGCAGTACTTC
TRBV20-1	11	NA	TRBJ2-7	few	CSAKKGDEQYF	TGCAGTGCGAAAAAGGGGGACGAGCAGTACTTC
TRBV30	11	NA	TRBJ2-7	few	CAWTGSYEQYF	TGTGCCTGGACGGGGTCCTACGAGCAGTACTTC
TRBV2	13	TRBD2	TRBJ2-1	NA	CASRLAGFNEQFF	TGTGCCAGCAGACTAGCGGGATTCAATGAGCAGTTCTTC
TRBV5-1	15	NA	TRBJ2-7	NA	CASSLGTVLSYEQYF	TGCGCCAGCAGCTTGGGAACAGTACTCTCCTACGAGCAGTACTTC
TRBV27	17	TRBD2	TRBJ2-2	NA	CASTLGWGTSGSGELFF	TGTGCCAGCACCCTTGGTTGGGGAACTAGCGGGTCCGGGGAGCTGTTTTTT
TRBV27	12	NA	TRBJ2-2	NA	CASSRPGGELFF	TGTGCCAGCAGTCGCCCCGGGGGGGAGCTGTTTTTT
TRBV6-1	18	NA	TRBJ2-7	NA	CASINEIRVEGWIYEQYF	TGTGCCAGCATCAACGAGATCAGGGTGGAGGGATGGATCTACGAGCAGTACTTC
TRBV20-1	16	TRBD1	TRBJ1-6	many	CSASDEQGAHNSPLHF	TGCAGTGCTAGCGATGAACAGGGGGCGCATAATTCACCCCTCCACTTT
TRBV11-3	12	NA	TRBJ2-1	NA	CASTLGGGEQFF	TGTGCCAGCACCTTGGGGGGAGGCGAGCAGTTCTTC
TRBV5-1	16	TRBD2	TRBJ2-1	few	CASSFGTSGSIDEQFF	TGCGCCAGCAGCTTCGGGACTAGCGGGAGCATTGATGAGCAGTTCTTC
TRBV20-1	15	TRBD2	TRBJ2-1	many	CSARGPSGRYHEQFF	TGCAGTGCTAGGGGGCCTAGCGGGAGATATCATGAGCAGTTCTTC
TRBV14	17	NA	TRBJ2-7	few	CASSQTPDRPADHEQYF	TGTGCCAGCAGCCAAACTCCAGACAGGCCAGCGGACCACGAGCAGTACTTC
TRBV7-9	14	NA	TRBJ2-3	few	CASSLLDSTDTQYF	TGTGCCAGCAGCTTATTGGATAGCACAGATACGCAGTATTTT
TRBV14	16	TRBD2	TRBJ2-1	few	CASAYYTGTKSNEQFF	TGTGCCAGCGCCTACTACACCGGGACTAAATCCAATGAGCAGTTCTTC
TRBV29-1	13	NA	TRBJ2-7	NA	CSVEVGSSYEQYF	TGCAGCGTTGAAGTCGGTAGCTCCTACGAGCAGTACTTC
TRBV6-2/TRBV6-3	16	NA	TRBJ2-1	NA	CASSLSPAASYNEQFF	TGTGCCAGCAGCCTCAGCCCAGCGGCTTCCTACAATGAGCAGTTCTTC
TRBV20-1	16	NA	TRBJ1-5	few	CSARDWRDGSNQPQHF	TGCAGTGCTAGAGATTGGAGGGACGGAAGCAATCAGCCCCAGCATTTT
TRBV29-1	15	TRBD1	TRBJ2-1	NA	CSVGLDRVLRNEQFF	TGCAGCGTTGGACTCGACAGGGTCCTACGCAATGAGCAGTTCTTC
TRBV28	15	NA	TRBJ2-7	few	CASSRPRRPPYEQYF	TGTGCCAGCAGTCGTCCCAGGAGACCTCCTTACGAGCAGTACTTC
TRBV20-1	17	TRBD2	TRBJ2-3	NA	CSASIGTSGASTDTQYF	TGCAGTGCGTCGATCGGGACTAGCGGGGCTAGCACAGATACGCAGTATTTT
TRBV20-1	13	NA	TRBJ2-7	NA	CSARARTNYEQYF	TGCAGTGCTAGGGCTAGAACGAACTACGAGCAGTACTTC
TRBV20-1	15	NA	TRBJ2-7	NA	CSALLRDTRPYEQYF	TGCAGTGCTCTCCTCCGGGACACAAGACCTTACGAGCAGTACTTC
TRBV6-1	16	TRBD1	TRBJ2-1	NA	CASRNGTGGIYNEQFF	TGTGCCAGCAGGAACGGGACAGGGGGTATCTACAATGAGCAGTTCTTC
TRBV15	14	NA	TRBJ2-1	NA	CATSRVGTYNEQFF	TGTGCCACCAGCAGAGTCGGGACCTACAATGAGCAGTTCTTC
TRBV29-1	14	TRBD2	TRBJ2-7	NA	CSVEGLAGDYEQYF	TGCAGCGTTGAGGGACTAGCGGGAGACTACGAGCAGTACTTC
TRBV29-1	14	TRBD1	TRBJ2-3	NA	CSSRDSFTTDTQYF	TGCAGCTCGAGGGACAGCTTCACCACGGATACGCAGTATTTT
TRBV14	13	NA	TRBJ2-5	few	CASSRDLAETQYF	TGTGCCAGCAGCCGGGACTTAGCGGAGACCCAGTACTTC
TRBV7-9	12	NA	TRBJ2-7	few	CASSREGNEQYF	TGTGCCAGCAGCCGAGAGGGAAACGAGCAGTACTTC
TRBV20-1	10	NA	TRBJ2-5	few	CSALKETQYF	TGCAGTGCTCTGAAAGAGACCCAGTACTTC
TRBV4-1	15	TRBD1	TRBJ2-2	NA	CASSRGQGYTGELFF	TGCGCCAGCAGCCGGGGACAGGGTTACACCGGGGAGCTGTTTTTT
TRBV27	15	NA	TRBJ2-1	few	CASSWGGGFYNEQFF	TGTGCCAGCAGTTGGGGCGGAGGATTCTACAATGAGCAGTTCTTC
TRBV6-1	15	NA	TRBJ2-7	NA	CASSPSGALSPKQYF	TGTGCCAGCAGTCCATCGGGGGCCCTCTCCCCCAAGCAGTACTTC
TRBV3-1	13	TRBD2	TRBJ2-1	many	CASTLAGLNEQFF	TGTGCCAGCACCCTAGCGGGTCTCAATGAGCAGTTCTTC